What follows describes a single TCR beta chain. The entry originates in a study of shared clonotypes between healthy human individuals. Naive CD8 cells were CD45RO-negative, positively selected for CCR7, excluding terminally differentiated effector memory CD45RA+ cells. Using immunoSEQ multiplex PCR, the repertoire was profiled, and TCRdb retains in-frame clones only, with some absent. The data show approximately 2,000,000 clones, just under 95% seen once. The TCR sequence derives from a man in his late teens or twenties in good health. Some clones in this sample may be carry-over from other donors' samples. Material: naive CD8+ T cells from PBMCs.

The DNA of the CDR3 is TGTGCCAGCACCCATGCCTACGAGCAGTACTTC. Translation gives CASTHAYEQYF. The V and J genes are TRBV6-6 and TRBJ2-7; D remains ambiguous. The germline gives CDR1 MNHNY, CDR2 SVGAGI (reference sequence). The CDR3 has 11 residues. V gave up 7 bases and J gave up 2 bases, with 6 bases separating them.